This TCR beta chain was identified during a study of cytomegalovirus exposure and HLA in healthy donors. At the level of the study: It was reported in a later analysis that the 90 to 150 validation repertoires used the same platform as the 666 first-cohort repertoires.

Study-level points and caveats: The classifier reportedly diagnosed cytomegalovirus status with high specificity and sensitivity. The investigators catalogued 150 to 200 TCR beta chains as cytomegalovirus-associated. The study found most TCR sequences rare, yet found some public TCRs in many donors.

This clone was recorded a few times. What it binds is unknown. Trimming removed 1 base from V and 6 bases from J; junction bases left unmatched: 8. Per germline, CDR1 SNHLY and CDR2 FYNNEI. The CDR3 extends over 17 amino acids. Assay used: immunoSEQ multiplex PCR; TCRdb lists only in-frame clones, some missing. The table includes some 210,000 clones, more than 75% detected once. The chain combines TRBV2 with TRBJ2-3, with 12 bases fitting TRBD1. The receptor was isolated from a woman under 30 in good health and CMV-seropositive. The sequenced sample consisted of PBMCs. CDR3 DNA sequence: TGTGCCAGCAGTGAAGTTGGCCGGGACAGGGGGCCGGATACGCAGTATTTT. As protein: CASSEVGRDRGPDTQYF.